This passage covers 30 T cell receptor beta chains from one sample sequenced in a study of cytomegalovirus exposure and HLA in healthy donors (dated by TCRdb to the late 2010s). Preparation of the library involved the immunoSEQ multiplex PCR assay. For the multiplex PCR, a mixture combining 60 forward primers for TCR Vbeta segments and 13 reverse primers for TCR Jbeta segments was used. This is the immuneACCESS table as TCRdb keeps it, with only in-frame sequences that have V and J called. A part of the clones is gone; compared with another copy, unresolved V genes explain less than half, and the rest is unexplained. This sample is represented by 130,000 or so clones; roughly three fifths of them were singletons. The ten largest account for 5.5% to 7.5% of the sample. Sequenced sample: PBMCs. The receptor source for this set is a woman aged 55-69 years in good health and CMV-seronegative.

The chain uses TRBV6-5 and TRBJ2-7; 7 bases align to TRBD1. CDR1 MNHEY and CDR2 SVGAGI come from the germline V gene. This CDR3 region has 13 residues. Trimming removed 6 bases from V and 1 base from J; junction bases left unmatched: 3. CDR3 residues: CASRGTDSYEQYF. DNA of the CDR3: TGTGCCAGCAGAGGGACAGATTCCTACGAGCAGTACTTC.

This sequence joins TRBV15 and TRBJ2-1, with 9 bases aligning to TRBD1. Germline V lookup: CDR1 LNHNV, CDR2 YYDKDF (reference sequence). This CDR3 is built from 16 residues. The V segment lost 11 bases and the J segment 5 bases; nucleotides outside the gene matches: 16. The CDR3 nucleotides are TGTGCCCTCGGGACAGGGTCCGACATTCCTCACAATGAGCAGTTCTTC. This sequence encodes CALGTGSDIPHNEQFF. Using reference TRBV15 and TRBJ2-1 for the parts outside the CDR3, the full variable domain is DAMVIQNPRYQVTQFGKPVTLSCSQTLNHNVMYWYQQKSSQAPKLLFHYYDKDFNNEADTPDNFQSRRPNTSFCFLDIRSPGLGDTAMYLCALGTGSDIPHNEQFFGPGTRLTVL.

This sequence joins TRBV7-9 and TRBJ1-2, with TRBD1 matching over 9 bases. The junction had 7 bases not matched to a gene; V was cut back by 5 bases and J by 3 bases. The CDR3 totals 15 residues. Looked up from germline, CDR1 is SEHNR and CDR2 is FQNEAQ (reference sequence). CDR3 bases: TGTGCCAGCAGCCCAACGGGACAGGGCTACTATGGCTACACCTTC. Translated: CASSPTGQGYYGYTF.

The chain combines TRBV29-1 with TRBJ2-5, with a weak D call TRBD1 (6 bases). This CDR3 has 12 amino acids. CDR1 is SQVTM, CDR2 ANQGSEA, per germline. The V gene lost 6 bases and the J gene lost 5 bases, with 13 bases spanning the gap. CDR3 region: CSVTTGSETQYF. The CDR3 nucleotides read TGCAGCGTCACGACAGGATCCGAGACCCAGTACTTC.

Only a few counts were recorded for this clone. The genes are TRBV15 and TRBJ2-1, with 8 bases aligning to TRBD2. CDR3 length equals 15 residues. Germline CDR1 and CDR2: LNHNV and YYDKDF (reference sequence). Unmatched junction bases numbered 3, after V lost 2 bases and J lost 3 bases. CDR3 region: CATSRSGTSYNEQFF. In nucleotides, the CDR3 is TGTGCCACCAGCAGATCCGGGACTAGCTACAATGAGCAGTTCTTC.

The sample holds a few counts of this clone. CDR3 in amino acids: CASSEGTGNPDTQYF. The CDR3 region has the DNA TGTGCCAGCAGTGAAGGGACAGGGAACCCGGATACGCAGTATTTT. This chain joins TRBV6-4 and TRBJ2-3; 9 nucleotides agree with TRBD1. Germline V gene lookup returns CDR1 MRHNA and CDR2 SNTAGT. The CDR3 is 15 amino acids. The V gene end was trimmed by 3 bases and the J gene end by 6 bases; junction bases not matched to a gene: 7.

This clone has only a few counts. The chain is built from TRBV19 and TRBJ1-1; D might be TRBD1 (5 bases). The CDR3 spans 15 residues. V lost 1 base and J lost 3, with 12 bases in between. The germline CDR1 and CDR2 sequences are LNHDA and SQIVND (reference sequence). CDR3 nucleotide sequence: TGTGCCAGTAGTATAGTGGGGGGTCTGGACACTGAAGCTTTCTTT. Translation: CASSIVGGLDTEAFF.

This rearrangement joins TRBV5-4 to TRBJ2-5; 7 bases are shared with TRBD1. The J call may be incorrect, as the DNA end agrees better with TRBJ2-7. The CDR3 is 14 residues long. Germline assignment: CDR1 SGHNT and CDR2 YYREEE (reference sequence). CDR3 protein: CASSSRQGPYEQYF. CDR3 sequence (DNA): TGTGCCAGCAGCTCGCGACAGGGCCCCTACGAGCAGTACTTC.

The chain is built from TRBV6-1 and TRBJ2-3, with D perhaps matching TRBD1 (6 bases). Germline V CDR1 and CDR2: MNHNS, SASEGT. Trimming pared 8 bases from V and 2 bases from J, leaving 17 bases between. The CDR3 spans 15 residues. CDR3 sequence (DNA): TGTGCCAGCTCCGCTGGACAGAGTAACACAGATACGCAGTATTTT. Its protein is CASSAGQSNTDTQYF.

The chain's CDR3 is CASSYVERDGYTF. The CDR3 coding sequence is TGTGCCAGCAGTTACGTAGAGAGGGATGGCTACACCTTC. This sequence joins TRBV6-5 and TRBJ1-2; no definite D call. Trimming stripped 2 bases from V and 6 bases from J, with 10 bases between. The germline gives CDR1 MNHEY, CDR2 SVGAGI. This CDR3 has 13 amino acids.

This clone was observed a few times. The V and J genes are TRBV7-2 and TRBJ1-5; TRBD1 matches at 9 bases. Germline lookup yields CDR1 SGHTA and CDR2 FQGNSA. V shed 4 bases and J 6 bases; nucleotides not matched to a gene: 4. This CDR3 contains 14 residues. DNA for the CDR3: TGTGCCAGCAGCTACGACAGGGGGATTCAGCCCCAGCATTTT. Amino acid sequence: CASSYDRGIQPQHF.

Notes on this clone: At one end the junction does not follow the germline gene, possibly because of a read error. This sequence joins TRBV14 and TRBJ2-7, with D possibly being TRBD1 (6 bases). CDR3 length equals 12 residues. Germline V gives CDR1 SGHDN, CDR2 FVKESK. CDR3 sequence: CASSAAGQHPHF. CDR3 sequence (DNA): TGTGCCAGCAGCGCGGCCGGACAGCATCCCCACTTC. The whole variable domain, filled in from reference TRBV14 and TRBJ2-7, reads EAGVTQFPSHSVIEKGQTVTLRCDPISGHDNLYWYRRVMGKEIKFLLHFVKESKQDESGMPNNRFLAERTGGTYSTLKVQPAELEDSGVYFCASSAAGQHPHFGPGTRLTVT.

This clone was seen once. The rearrangement joins TRBV5-1 to TRBJ1-2, with 9 bases aligning to TRBD1. This CDR3 is 14 amino acids long. V lost 0 bases and J lost 6; bases outside the gene matches: 3. The germline V gene encodes CDR1 SGHRS and CDR2 YFSETQ. CDR3 amino acids: CASSLGDRANGYTF. In DNA, the CDR3 is TGCGCCAGCAGCTTGGGGGACAGGGCAAATGGCTACACCTTC.

This chain links TRBV5-1 with TRBJ1-3, with 12 bases matching TRBD1. Germline-derived CDR1 and CDR2 are SGHRS and YFSETQ. After removal of 0 bases from V and 5 bases from J, the junction contained 6 bases not matched to a gene. The CDR3 is 17 amino acids. The CDR3, as DNA: TGCGCCAGCAGCTTGGCCGGGGGACAGGGGGCTCGAAACACCATATATTTT. It encodes CASSLAGGQGARNTIYF. The variable domain in full, completed from reference TRBV5-1 and TRBJ1-3, reads KAGVTQTPRYLIKTRGQQVTLSCSPISGHRSVSWYQQTPGQGLQFLFEYFSETQRNKGNFPGRFSGRQFSNSRSEMNVSTLELGDSALYLCASSLAGGQGARNTIYFGEGSWLTVV.

V and J are TRBV13 and TRBJ2-7, with a tentative D call TRBD2 (6 bases). This CDR3 has 16 amino acids. Germline V gene sequence: CDR1 PRHDT, CDR2 FYEKMQ (reference sequence). V was pared by 0 bases and J by 4 bases, with 16 bases between. CDR3: CASSLGPSGEVYEQYF. The CDR3 DNA reads TGTGCCAGCAGCTTAGGGCCTTCGGGAGAGGTGTACGAGCAGTACTTC. Drawing the rest from reference TRBV13 and TRBJ2-7, the complete variable domain is AAGVIQSPRHLIKEKRETATLKCYPIPRHDTVYWYQQGPGQDPQFLISFYEKMQSDKGSIPDRFSAQQFSDYHSELNMSSLELGDSALYFCASSLGPSGEVYEQYFGPGTRLTVT.

The chain couples TRBV11-2 to TRBJ2-5; TRBD1 matches at 11 bases. J gave up 4 bases and V 1 base, and 2 bases lay outside the gene matches. This CDR3 has 15 amino acids. Germline CDR1 reads SGHAT; CDR2 reads FQNNGV. In DNA, the CDR3 is TGTGCCAGCAGCTTAGGAGGGACAGGGGGAGAGACCCAGTACTTC. Translated, it gives CASSLGGTGGETQYF.

J is TRBJ1-3 and V is TRBV25-1; D perhaps matches TRBD1 (5 bases). CDR3 size: 14 residues. The germline CDR1 and CDR2 sequences are MGHDK and SYGVNS. V was shortened by 2 bases and J by 1 base, with 6 bases between the two germline ends. The CDR3 coding sequence is TGTGCCAGCAGTGAAGGGGGGTCTGGAAACACCATATATTTT. It is translated as CASSEGGSGNTIYF.

This sequence joins TRBV7-2 and TRBJ1-6; 10 positions agree with TRBD1. There are 14 residues in the CDR3. V shed 7 bases, J shed 7 bases, and the junction held 4 bases outside the gene matches. The germline V gene has CDR1 SGHTA and CDR2 FQGNSA. The CDR3 region is CASKRGQGNSPLHF. The CDR3 region has the DNA TGTGCCAGCAAAAGGGGACAGGGGAATTCACCCCTCCACTTT.

The chain carries TRBV11-3 and TRBJ2-3; D possibly corresponds to TRBD2 (5 bases). Trimming cost V 5 bases and J 0 bases, with 15 bases left between them. CDR1 and CDR2 (germline): SGHNT, YENEEA. This CDR3 contains 16 residues. CDR3: CASSLSTTSSTDTQYF. CDR3 DNA: TGTGCCAGCAGCCTCTCGACTACCTCTAGCACAGATACGCAGTATTTT.

The rearrangement joins TRBV6-6 to TRBJ2-1; a possible D gene is TRBD1 (6 bases). V was pared by 6 bases and J by 5 bases, with 17 bases between. This CDR3 has 15 residues. Germline values: CDR1 MNHNY, CDR2 SVGAGI (reference sequence). The CDR3, as DNA: TGTGCCAGCAGACCTACAGGGATTATAGACAATGAGCAGTTCTTC. Translating it yields CASRPTGIIDNEQFF.

The J gene is TRBJ2-5, the V gene TRBV28, with D possibly being TRBD2 (5 bases). Deletions cut 5 bases from V and 5 bases from J, with 18 bases between. The CDR3 length is 15 residues. CDR1 MDHEN and CDR2 SYDVKM come from the germline V gene. The chain's CDR3 is CASSPFGSGDETQYF. The CDR3 region has the DNA TGTGCCAGCAGTCCCTTCGGCAGCGGTGACGAGACCCAGTACTTC.

The CDR3 sequence is CATKTGRPYEQYF. In DNA, the CDR3 is TGTGCCACCAAGACAGGACGCCCTTACGAGCAGTACTTC. The V call is TRBV6-5, the J call TRBJ2-7; maybe TRBD1 (6 bases). The CDR3 covers 13 residues. The V gene lost 10 bases and the J gene lost 4 bases, with 17 bases spanning the gap. Germline V gene data show CDR1 as MNHEY and CDR2 as SVGAGI.

The gene calls are TRBV5-1 and TRBJ2-3; TRBD1 matches at 8 bases. Germline V gene lookup returns CDR1 SGHRS and CDR2 YFSETQ. V lost 4 bases, J lost 4 bases, and 2 bases stayed unmatched. This CDR3 spans 13 amino acids. This CDR3 reads CASSRTGPDTQYF. DNA for the CDR3: TGCGCCAGCAGCCGGACAGGGCCAGATACGCAGTATTTT. The full variable domain, rest sourced from reference TRBV5-1 and TRBJ2-3, is KAGVTQTPRYLIKTRGQQVTLSCSPISGHRSVSWYQQTPGQGLQFLFEYFSETQRNKGNFPGRFSGRQFSNSRSEMNVSTLELGDSALYLCASSRTGPDTQYFGPGTRLTVL.

V gene TRBV1 combines with J gene TRBJ2-7; the table's D call, TRBD2, has no DNA check behind it. TRBV1 is a recognized pseudogene. The CDR3 is 15 amino acids. CDR3 residues: CTSSPGGGNSYEQYF. The CDR3 DNA sequence: TGCACCAGCAGCCCGGGCGGGGGGAACTCCTACGAGCAGTACTTC.

The rearrangement uses TRBV9 and TRBJ2-1; 7 bases are a match to TRBD1. J gave up 5 bases and V 5 bases, and 10 bases lay outside the gene matches. Germline CDR1 and CDR2: SGDLS and YYNGEE. The CDR3 length is 15 residues. CDR3 bases: TGTGCCAGCAGTCCCCTCGGGACAGAAAACAATGAGCAGTTCTTC. It specifies CASSPLGTENNEQFF.

The rearrangement joins TRBV28 to TRBJ2-7; 8 bases are shared with TRBD2. CDR1 and CDR2 (germline): MDHEN, SYDVKM. The V segment lost 5 bases and the J segment 4 bases; nucleotides outside the gene matches: 7. This CDR3 has 14 amino acids. Here the CDR3 DNA reads TGTGCCAGCAGTCCAGCGGGAGATGGGTACGAGCAGTACTTC. Amino acids: CASSPAGDGYEQYF.

The CDR3 region is CASSLQLNTEAFF. CDR3 in DNA: TGTGCCAGCAGTCTACAGCTTAACACTGAAGCTTTCTTT. This sequence joins TRBV6-6 and TRBJ1-1; no reliable D call. Germline V gene sequence: CDR1 MNHNY, CDR2 SVGAGI (reference sequence). This CDR3 spans 13 amino acids. Trimming stripped 5 bases from V and 2 bases from J, with 9 bases between.

A word on this clone: This sample includes further DNA sequences coding for the same CDR3. The genes are TRBV7-2 and TRBJ1-1; possibly TRBD1 for D (5 bases). CDR1 is SGHTA and CDR2 is FQGNSA in the germline V gene. V was pared by 4 bases and J by 10 bases, with 16 bases between. This CDR3 comprises 13 residues. The CDR3 sequence is CASSSGHGKAAFF. The CDR3 nucleotides read TGTGCCAGCAGCTCAGGACATGGGAAGGCAGCTTTCTTT. Looking up the rest from reference TRBV7-2 and TRBJ1-1 gives the full variable domain: GAGVSQSPSNKVTEKGKDVELRCDPISGHTALYWYRQSLGQGLEFLIYFQGNSAPDKSGLPSDRFSAERTGGSVSTLTIQRTQQEDSAVYLCASSSGHGKAAFFGQGTRLTVV.

This clone came up a few times. V gene TRBV11-3 combines with J gene TRBJ1-3; TRBD1 aligns across 8 bases. V was pared by 3 bases and J by 2 bases, with 0 bases of the junction left unmatched. CDR1 and CDR2 from the germline V gene are SGHNT and YENEEA. This CDR3 is 14 amino acids long. The CDR3 DNA reads TGTGCCAGCAGCTTGGGACAGGCTGGAAACACCATATATTTT. Its protein is CASSLGQAGNTIYF.

This clone has a single count. The V call is TRBV19, the J call TRBJ2-1, with 7 bases fitting TRBD1. The germline V gene encodes CDR1 LNHDA and CDR2 SQIVND (reference sequence). With 4 bases clipped from V and 13 bases from J, the junction kept 7 bases outside the gene matches. CDR3 length equals 12 residues. CDR3 region: CASSNTGVGQFF. The CDR3 DNA reads as TGTGCCAGTAGTAACACAGGGGTCGGACAGTTCTTC.